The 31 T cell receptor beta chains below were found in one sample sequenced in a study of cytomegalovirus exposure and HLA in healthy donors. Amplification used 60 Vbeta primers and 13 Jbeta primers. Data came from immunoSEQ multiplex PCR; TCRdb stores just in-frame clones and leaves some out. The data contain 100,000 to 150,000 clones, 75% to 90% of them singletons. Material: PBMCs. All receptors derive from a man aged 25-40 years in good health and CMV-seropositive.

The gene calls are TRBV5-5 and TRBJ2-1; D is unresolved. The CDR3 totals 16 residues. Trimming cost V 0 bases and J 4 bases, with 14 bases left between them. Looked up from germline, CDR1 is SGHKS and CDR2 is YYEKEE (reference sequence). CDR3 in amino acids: CASSLGQEKFYNEQFF. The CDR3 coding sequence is TGTGCCAGCAGCTTGGGGCAGGAAAAATTTTACAATGAGCAGTTCTTC.

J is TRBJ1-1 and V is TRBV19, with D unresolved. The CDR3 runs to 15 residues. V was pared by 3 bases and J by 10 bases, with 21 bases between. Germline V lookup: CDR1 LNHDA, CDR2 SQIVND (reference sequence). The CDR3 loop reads CASSMAPQTNARAFF. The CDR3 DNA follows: TGTGCCAGTAGTATGGCCCCTCAAACAAATGCCAGAGCTTTCTTT.

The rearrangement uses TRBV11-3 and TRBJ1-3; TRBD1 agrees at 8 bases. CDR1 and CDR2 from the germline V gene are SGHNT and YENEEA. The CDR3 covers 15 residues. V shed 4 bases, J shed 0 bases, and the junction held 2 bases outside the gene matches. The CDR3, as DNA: TGTGCCAGCAGCTCAGGGGGCGACTCTGGAAACACCATATATTTT. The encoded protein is CASSSGGDSGNTIYF.

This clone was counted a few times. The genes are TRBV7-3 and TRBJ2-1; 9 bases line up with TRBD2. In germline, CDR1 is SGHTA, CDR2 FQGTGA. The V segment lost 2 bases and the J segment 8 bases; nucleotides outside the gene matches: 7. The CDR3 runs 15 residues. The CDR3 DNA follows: TGTGCCAGCAGCTTAGTAGCGGGGGATCTCGATGAGCAGTTCTTC. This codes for CASSLVAGDLDEQFF.

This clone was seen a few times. The CDR3 nucleotides are TGTGCCAGCAGTTACTCGACAGGGGAGGGTGGCTACACCTTC. It yields the protein CASSYSTGEGGYTF. The gene calls are TRBV6-5 and TRBJ1-2; 8 bases line up with TRBD1. V lost 0 bases to trimming and J lost 7 bases; unmatched junction nucleotides: 4. Germline values: CDR1 MNHEY, CDR2 SVGAGI. There are 14 residues in the CDR3.

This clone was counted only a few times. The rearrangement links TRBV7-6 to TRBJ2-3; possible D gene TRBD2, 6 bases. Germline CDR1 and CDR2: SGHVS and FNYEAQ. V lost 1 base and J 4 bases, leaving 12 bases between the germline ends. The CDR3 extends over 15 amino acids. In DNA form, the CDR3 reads TGTGCCAGCAGCTTAGTCTCGGGGGACTCAGATACGCAGTATTTT. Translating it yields CASSLVSGDSDTQYF.

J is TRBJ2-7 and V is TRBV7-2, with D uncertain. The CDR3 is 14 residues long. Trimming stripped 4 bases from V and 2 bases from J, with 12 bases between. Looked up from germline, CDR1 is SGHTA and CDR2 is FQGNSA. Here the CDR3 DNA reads TGTGCCAGCAGCTCGAATCGAGCCACCTACGAGCAGTACTTC. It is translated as CASSSNRATYEQYF.

The CDR3 reads CASSDSGGPEQFF. CDR3 nucleotide sequence: TGTGCCAGCAGTGACTCGGGCGGGCCCGAGCAGTTCTTC. The chain is built from TRBV6-4 and TRBJ2-1; tentative D call: TRBD2 (5 bases). This CDR3 contains 13 residues. CDR1 and CDR2 (germline): MRHNA, SNTAGT. V lost 0 bases to trimming and J lost 10 bases, with 10 bases between them.

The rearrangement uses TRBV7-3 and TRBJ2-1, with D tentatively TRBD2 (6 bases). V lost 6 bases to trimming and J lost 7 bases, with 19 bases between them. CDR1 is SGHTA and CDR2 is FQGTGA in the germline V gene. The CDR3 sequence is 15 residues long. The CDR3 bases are TGTGCCAGCAGGGGCGGGGCGAGGGCTAGGAATGAGCAGTTCTTC. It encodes CASRGGARARNEQFF.

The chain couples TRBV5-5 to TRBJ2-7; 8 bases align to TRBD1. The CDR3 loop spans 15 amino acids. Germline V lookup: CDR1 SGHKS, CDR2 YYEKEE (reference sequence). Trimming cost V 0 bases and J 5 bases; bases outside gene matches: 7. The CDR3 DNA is TGTGCCAGCAGCTTGGGGCAGGGGGCAAAGAACGAGCAGTACTTC. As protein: CASSLGQGAKNEQYF. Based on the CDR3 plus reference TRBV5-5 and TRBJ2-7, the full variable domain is DAGVTQSPTHLIKTRGQQVTLRCSPISGHKSVSWYQQVLGQGPQFIFQYYEKEERGRGNFPDRFSARQFPNYSSELNVNALLLGDSALYLCASSLGQGAKNEQYFGPGTRLTVT.

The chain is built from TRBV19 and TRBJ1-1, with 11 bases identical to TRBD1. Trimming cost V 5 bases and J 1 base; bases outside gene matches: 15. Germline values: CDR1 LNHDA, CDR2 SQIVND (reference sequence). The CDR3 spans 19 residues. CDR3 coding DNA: TGTGCCAGTAGTGGGACAGGGGGAGATCTAACCGGTTGGAACACTGAAGCTTTCTTT. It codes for CASSGTGGDLTGWNTEAFF. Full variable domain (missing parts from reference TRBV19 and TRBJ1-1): DGGITQSPKYLFRKEGQNVTLSCEQNLNHDAMYWYRQDPGQGLRLIYYSQIVNDFQKGDIAEGYSVSREKKESFPLTVTSAQKNPTAFYLCASSGTGGDLTGWNTEAFFGQGTRLTVV.

The CDR3 region is CASSPSSGLLQETQYF. The CDR3 nucleotides read TGTGCCAGCTCACCTTCTAGCGGACTTCTCCAAGAGACCCAGTACTTC. The chain employs TRBV18 and TRBJ2-5; 7 bases line up with TRBD2. CDR1 and CDR2 (germline): KGHSH, LQKENI. Unmatched junction bases numbered 8, after V lost 3 bases and J lost 1 base. CDR3 length equals 16 residues.

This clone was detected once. The CDR3 DNA reads TGCGCCAGCAGCTCCTCCGGAACAGGGGTACTAAGCACAGATACGCAGTATTTT. It is translated as CASSSSGTGVLSTDTQYF. The rearrangement uses TRBV5-1 and TRBJ2-3; 7 bases are shared with TRBD1. The CDR3 length is 18 residues. Germline trimming cut 3 bases from V and 0 bases from J; bases unmatched to any gene: 13. Germline V gives CDR1 SGHRS, CDR2 YFSETQ. The whole variable domain, remainder taken from reference TRBV5-1 and TRBJ2-3, is KAGVTQTPRYLIKTRGQQVTLSCSPISGHRSVSWYQQTPGQGLQFLFEYFSETQRNKGNFPGRFSGRQFSNSRSEMNVSTLELGDSALYLCASSSSGTGVLSTDTQYFGPGTRLTVL.

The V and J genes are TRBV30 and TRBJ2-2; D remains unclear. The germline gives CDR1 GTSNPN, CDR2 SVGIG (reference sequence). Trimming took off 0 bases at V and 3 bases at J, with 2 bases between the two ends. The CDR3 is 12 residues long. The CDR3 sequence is CAWSVYTGELFF. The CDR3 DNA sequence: TGTGCCTGGAGTGTCTACACCGGGGAGCTGTTTTTT.

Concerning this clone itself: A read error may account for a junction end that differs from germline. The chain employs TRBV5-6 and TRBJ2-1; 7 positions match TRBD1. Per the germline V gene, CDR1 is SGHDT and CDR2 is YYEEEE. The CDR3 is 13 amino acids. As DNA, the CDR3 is TGTGCCAGCATCCCTTACACCGGGACAGACTCTATCTTC. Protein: CASIPYTGTDSIF.

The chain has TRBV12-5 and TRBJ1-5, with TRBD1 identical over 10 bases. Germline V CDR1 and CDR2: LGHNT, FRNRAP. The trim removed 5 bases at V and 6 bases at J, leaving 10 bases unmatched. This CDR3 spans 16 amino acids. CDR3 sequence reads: CASGPGGGTGAQPQHF. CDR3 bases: TGTGCTAGTGGTCCAGGGGGGGGGACAGGGGCTCAGCCCCAGCATTTT.

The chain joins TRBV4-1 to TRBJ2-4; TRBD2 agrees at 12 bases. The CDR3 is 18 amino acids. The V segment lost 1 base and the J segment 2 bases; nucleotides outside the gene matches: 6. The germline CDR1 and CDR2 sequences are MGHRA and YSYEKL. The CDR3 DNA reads TGCGCCAGCAGCCAAGGGGGAACTAGCGGGGGGTCCAAAAACATTCAGTACTTC. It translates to CASSQGGTSGGSKNIQYF.

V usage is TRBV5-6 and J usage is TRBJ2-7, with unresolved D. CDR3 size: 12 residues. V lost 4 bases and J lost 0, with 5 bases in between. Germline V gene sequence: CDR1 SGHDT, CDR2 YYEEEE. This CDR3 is CASSGSSYEQYF. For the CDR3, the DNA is TGTGCCAGCAGCGGTAGCTCCTACGAGCAGTACTTC.

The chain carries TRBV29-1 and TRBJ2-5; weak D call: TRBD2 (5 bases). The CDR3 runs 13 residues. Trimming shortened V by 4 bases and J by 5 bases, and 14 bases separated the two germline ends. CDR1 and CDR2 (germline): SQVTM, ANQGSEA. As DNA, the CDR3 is TGCAGCGTTGCCAGCGGCGCGTTTGAGACCCAGTACTTC. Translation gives CSVASGAFETQYF.

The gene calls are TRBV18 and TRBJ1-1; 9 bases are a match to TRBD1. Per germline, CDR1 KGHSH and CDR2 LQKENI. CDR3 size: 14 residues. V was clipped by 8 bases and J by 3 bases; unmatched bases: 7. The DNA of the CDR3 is TGTGCCAGCGGCGGACAGGGGTTGGACACTGAAGCTTTCTTT. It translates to CASGGQGLDTEAFF. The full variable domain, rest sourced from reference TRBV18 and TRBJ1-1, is NAGVMQNPRHLVRRRGQEARLRCSPMKGHSHVYWYRQLPEEGLKFMVYLQKENIIDESGMPKERFSAEFPKEGPSILRIQQVVRGDSAAYFCASGGQGLDTEAFFGQGTRLTVV.

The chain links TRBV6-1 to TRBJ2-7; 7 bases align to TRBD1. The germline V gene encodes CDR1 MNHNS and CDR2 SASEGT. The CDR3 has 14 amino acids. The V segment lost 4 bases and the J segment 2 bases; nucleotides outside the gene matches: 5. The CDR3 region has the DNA TGTGCCAGCAGTGTTACAACAGGGGCCTACGAGCAGTACTTC. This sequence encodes CASSVTTGAYEQYF.

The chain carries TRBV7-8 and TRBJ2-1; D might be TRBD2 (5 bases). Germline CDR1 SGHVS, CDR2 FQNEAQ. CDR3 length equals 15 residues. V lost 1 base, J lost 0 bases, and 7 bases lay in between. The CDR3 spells CASSLVAFSYNEQFF. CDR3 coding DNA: TGTGCCAGCAGCTTAGTAGCGTTCTCCTACAATGAGCAGTTCTTC.

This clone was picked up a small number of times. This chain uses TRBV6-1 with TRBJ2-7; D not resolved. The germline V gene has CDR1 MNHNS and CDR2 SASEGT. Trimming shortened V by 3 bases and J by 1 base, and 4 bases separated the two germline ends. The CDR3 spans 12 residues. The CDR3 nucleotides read TGTGCCAGCAGTGACCATTCCTACGAGCAGTACTTC. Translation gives CASSDHSYEQYF.

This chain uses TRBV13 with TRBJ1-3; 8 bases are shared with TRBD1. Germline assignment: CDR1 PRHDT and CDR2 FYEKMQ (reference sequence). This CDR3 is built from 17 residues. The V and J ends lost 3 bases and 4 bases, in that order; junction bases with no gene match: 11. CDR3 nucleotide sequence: TGTGCCAGCAGCTTCTACGGACAGGGACGGCGCGGAAACACCATATATTTT. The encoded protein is CASSFYGQGRRGNTIYF.

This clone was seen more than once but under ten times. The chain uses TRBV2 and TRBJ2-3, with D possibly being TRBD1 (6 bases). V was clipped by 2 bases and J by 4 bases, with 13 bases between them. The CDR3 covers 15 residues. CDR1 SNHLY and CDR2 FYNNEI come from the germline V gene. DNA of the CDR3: TGTGCCAGCAGTGAAAGGTTGGGGGCTTCAGATACGCAGTATTTT. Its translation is CASSERLGASDTQYF. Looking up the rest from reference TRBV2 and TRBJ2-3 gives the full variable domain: EPEVTQTPSHQVTQMGQEVILRCVPISNHLYFYWYRQILGQKVEFLVSFYNNEISEKSEIFDDQFSVERPDGSNFTLKIRSTKLEDSAMYFCASSERLGASDTQYFGPGTRLTVL.

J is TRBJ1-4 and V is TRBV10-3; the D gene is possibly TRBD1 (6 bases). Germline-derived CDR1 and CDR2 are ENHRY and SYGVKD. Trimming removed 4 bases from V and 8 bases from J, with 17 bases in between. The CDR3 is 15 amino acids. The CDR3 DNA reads TGTGCCATCAGTGGCGCGGGGGGGCAGAAGGAAAAACTGTTTTTT. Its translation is CAISGAGGQKEKLFF.

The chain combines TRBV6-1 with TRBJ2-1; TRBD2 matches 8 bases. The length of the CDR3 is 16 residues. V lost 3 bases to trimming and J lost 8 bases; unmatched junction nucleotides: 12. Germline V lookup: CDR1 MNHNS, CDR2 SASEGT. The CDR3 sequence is CASSDYSGGATHEQFF. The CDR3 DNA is TGTGCCAGCAGTGACTACAGCGGGGGAGCTACTCATGAGCAGTTCTTC.

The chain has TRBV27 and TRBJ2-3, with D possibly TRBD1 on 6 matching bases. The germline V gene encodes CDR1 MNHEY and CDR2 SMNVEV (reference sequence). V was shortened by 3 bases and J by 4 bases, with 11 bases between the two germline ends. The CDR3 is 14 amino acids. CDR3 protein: CASSFQGSPDTQYF. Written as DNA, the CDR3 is TGTGCCAGCAGTTTTCAGGGGAGCCCAGATACGCAGTATTTT.

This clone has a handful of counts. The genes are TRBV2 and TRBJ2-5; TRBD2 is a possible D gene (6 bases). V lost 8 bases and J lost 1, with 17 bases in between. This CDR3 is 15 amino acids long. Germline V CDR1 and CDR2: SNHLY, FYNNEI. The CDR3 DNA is TGTGCCAGCGGCCGGACCGGGAGCACCCAAGAGACCCAGTACTTC. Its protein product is CASGRTGSTQETQYF.

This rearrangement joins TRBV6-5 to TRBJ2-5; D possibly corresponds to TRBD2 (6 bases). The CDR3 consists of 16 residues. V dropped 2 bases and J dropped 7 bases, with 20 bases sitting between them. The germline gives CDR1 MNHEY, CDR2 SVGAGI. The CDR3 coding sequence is TGTGCCAGCAGTTACGGACGAACGGGGTCCGGGGGGACCCAGTACTTC. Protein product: CASSYGRTGSGGTQYF.

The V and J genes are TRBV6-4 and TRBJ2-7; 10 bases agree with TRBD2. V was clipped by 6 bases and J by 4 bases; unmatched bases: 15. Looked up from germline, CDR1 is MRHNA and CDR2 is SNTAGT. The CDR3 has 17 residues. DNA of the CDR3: TGTGCCAGCAGGGACCGAACGAGCGGGGGGGCCTCATACGAGCAGTACTTC. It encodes CASRDRTSGGASYEQYF.